The 6 T cell receptor beta chains in this list originate from one sample, sequenced in a study of blood T cell repertoires in COVID-19. Repertoires were generated with immunoSEQ multiplex PCR, while TCRdb's copy carries only in-frame clones and drops some. The data contain approximately 210,000 clones, more than 75% of them singletons. Sequenced: peripheral blood. These receptors were taken from a man in his forties with active or convalescent COVID-19.

The chain uses TRBV28 and TRBJ2-1, with 8 positions matching TRBD2. This CDR3 has 15 residues. Germline lookup yields CDR1 MDHEN and CDR2 SYDVKM. The V segment lost 5 bases and the J segment 8 bases; nucleotides outside the gene matches: 11. The CDR3, as DNA: TGTGCCAGCAGTCTAAGGCCCGGGGGGGAGGATGAGCAGTTCTTC. This codes for CASSLRPGGEDEQFF.

This chain joins TRBV30 and TRBJ2-2; possibly TRBD1 for D (6 bases). Germline CDR1 reads GTSNPN; CDR2 reads SVGIG (reference sequence). CDR3 size: 14 residues. The V end lost 8 bases, the J end lost 5 bases, and 18 bases lay between the germline ends. Here the CDR3 reads CARKGQLSTGELFF. The CDR3 region has the DNA TGTGCCCGAAAGGGACAACTAAGTACCGGGGAGCTGTTTTTT.

J is TRBJ1-1 and V is TRBV19; 8 bases are shared with TRBD1. With V trimmed by 6 bases and J by 6 bases, 9 bases remained unmatched. CDR1 LNHDA and CDR2 SQIVND come from the germline V gene (reference sequence). The CDR3 is 14 amino acids. CDR3 region: CASRAGGLGPEAFF. The CDR3 DNA sequence: TGTGCCAGTAGGGCAGGGGGCTTGGGCCCTGAAGCTTTCTTT.

The gene calls are TRBV27 and TRBJ1-3; 7 bases fit TRBD1. The CDR3 loop spans 18 amino acids. The germline V gene has CDR1 MNHEY and CDR2 SMNVEV (reference sequence). The V and J ends lost 0 bases and 3 bases, in that order; junction bases with no gene match: 11. The CDR3 coding sequence is TGTGCCAGCAGTTTATCCCCCTCCACAGGGGCGGTTGGAAACACCATATATTTT. Its protein is CASSLSPSTGAVGNTIYF.

The V gene is TRBV6-5, the J gene TRBJ2-4, with a weak D call TRBD2 (5 bases). CDR3 length: 15 residues. Trimming shortened V by 6 bases and J by 0 bases, and 12 bases separated the two germline ends. Germline values: CDR1 MNHEY, CDR2 SVGAGI. This chain's CDR3 is CASSPRVLAKNIQYF. The DNA for the CDR3 is TGTGCCAGCAGCCCGCGGGTCCTAGCCAAAAACATTCAGTACTTC.

The V call is TRBV29-1, the J call TRBJ2-7; TRBD1 matches at 9 bases. The germline V gene encodes CDR1 SQVTM and CDR2 ANQGSEA. This CDR3 spans 14 amino acids. The V gene end was trimmed by 4 bases and the J gene end by 5 bases; junction bases not matched to a gene: 9. Here the CDR3 reads CSVGSGTGFHEQYF. DNA of the CDR3: TGCAGCGTTGGTTCGGGGACAGGGTTCCACGAGCAGTACTTC.